This T cell receptor beta chain came from a study of persistence of HIV-infected CD4 T cells. The stimulus was lysate of CMV-infected fibroblasts, about 10 ug/mL. Sorting selected CD4+ T cells upregulating both CD40 ligand and CD69. V was cut by 1 base and J by 5 bases, with 7 bases left in between. CDR1 is SGHTA and CDR2 is FQGTGA in the germline V gene. The CDR3 is 13 residues long. A word on this clone: Its matching antigen is unknown.

Sequencing used immunoSEQ version 4 in survey mode. Assay used: immunoSEQ multiplex PCR; TCRdb lists only in-frame clones, some missing. The data show under 15,000 clones, more than 70% seen once. The clonotype originates from an adult man with HIV who was CMV-seropositive. The input for sequencing was CD4+ T cells sorted from PBMCs after roughly 20-hour stimulation, taken from a patient who received antiretroviral therapy. The chain joins TRBV7-3 to TRBJ2-3; no reliable D call. The CDR3 reads CASSLNSGDTQYF. CDR3 DNA: TGTGCCAGCAGCTTAAATAGTGGAGATACGCAGTATTTT.